These 26 T cell receptor beta chains were all obtained from the same sample, sequenced in a study of vaccination effects on CD4 cells after COVID-19. Repertoires were generated with immunoSEQ multiplex PCR, while TCRdb's copy carries only in-frame clones and drops some. The data show about 61,000 clones, more than 80% seen once. These receptors have no known antigen. Antigen-specific CD4+ T cell clonotypes were called by their expansion after viral peptide-pool culture in ViraFEST. Culture lasted 10 days before CD4+ T cell isolation. The input for sequencing was CD4+ T cells from PBMCs cultured with HCoV-229E spike peptides, taken before COVID-19 vaccination. These receptors were collected from a human donor who received a COVID-19 vaccine.

The rearrangement links TRBV4-1 to TRBJ1-2, with TRBD1 matching over 7 bases. J gave up 3 bases and V 1 base, and 8 bases lay outside the gene matches. CDR3 length: 16 amino acids. CDR1 MGHRA and CDR2 YSYEKL come from the germline V gene. The CDR3 sequence is CASSQVEPRGYYGYTF. CDR3 nucleotides: TGCGCCAGCAGCCAAGTTGAGCCCAGGGGGTACTATGGCTACACCTTC.

The CDR3 reads CASSLALSLPNTEAFF. In DNA, the CDR3 is TGTGCCAGCAGCTTAGCGCTTTCCCTCCCGAACACTGAAGCTTTCTTT. This chain links TRBV7-9 with TRBJ1-1; no firm D call. Germline V gene lookup returns CDR1 SEHNR and CDR2 FQNEAQ (reference sequence). CDR3 length equals 16 residues. Trimming shortened V by 0 bases and J by 1 base, and 12 bases separated the two germline ends.

CDR3 loop: CASSSRAGYTF. CDR3 DNA sequence: TGTGCCAGCAGTTCCAGGGCTGGCTACACCTTC. This chain uses TRBV12-3 or TRBV12-4 with TRBJ1-2; tentative D call: TRBD1 (5 bases). Deletions cut 4 bases from V and 7 bases from J, with 7 bases between. The CDR3 sequence is 11 residues long.

The chain combines TRBV3-1 (or the pseudogene TRBV3-2) with TRBJ2-2, with D uncertain. Trimming took off 8 bases at V and 0 bases at J, with 10 bases between the two ends. This CDR3 has 14 amino acids. Germline values: CDR1 LGHDT, CDR2 YNNKEL (reference sequence). CDR3 nucleotide sequence: TGTGCCAGCGGTAGCATCACGAACACCGGGGAGCTGTTTTTT. Its protein product is CASGSITNTGELFF.

In its sample, this clone was seen a few times. The chain couples TRBV5-4 to TRBJ1-3; D is unresolved. Germline loops: CDR1 SGHNT, CDR2 YYREEE (reference sequence). V was pared by 2 bases and J by 0 bases, with 6 bases between. This CDR3 is built from 14 residues. DNA for the CDR3: TGTGCCAGCAGCTTCGGCACCTCTGGAAACACCATATATTTT. It codes for CASSFGTSGNTIYF.

This clone occurred a few times. V usage is TRBV18 and J usage is TRBJ2-1; the D gene is possibly TRBD1 (5 bases). The germline V gene has CDR1 KGHSH and CDR2 LQKENI. The CDR3 covers 13 residues. Trimming shortened V by 10 bases and J by 5 bases, and 15 bases separated the two germline ends. In nucleotides, the CDR3 is TGTGCCACCAACCTGGGGCCGGACAATGAGCAGTTCTTC. Translating it yields CATNLGPDNEQFF. Complete variable domain (other parts from reference TRBV18 and TRBJ2-1): NAGVMQNPRHLVRRRGQEARLRCSPMKGHSHVYWYRQLPEEGLKFMVYLQKENIIDESGMPKERFSAEFPKEGPSILRIQQVVRGDSAAYFCATNLGPDNEQFFGPGTRLTVL.

This chain uses TRBV19 with TRBJ2-3; 11 positions match TRBD2. Germline V gene sequence: CDR1 LNHDA, CDR2 SQIVND (reference sequence). CDR3 size: 14 residues. Trimming at V came to 6 bases and at J to 6 bases, leaving 5 bases not matched to a gene. CDR3 in DNA: TGTGCCAGTAGGACTAGCGGGGCCAAGGATACGCAGTATTTT. Its translation is CASRTSGAKDTQYF.

V usage is TRBV5-1 and J usage is TRBJ1-6; D unclear. V lost 5 bases and J lost 5, with 20 bases in between. This CDR3 contains 17 residues. From germline, CDR1 is SGHRS and CDR2 YFSETQ. The CDR3 sequence: CASRLNARAYNNSPLHF. For the CDR3, the DNA is TGCGCCAGCAGACTAAATGCCCGGGCTTACAATAATTCACCCCTCCACTTT.

The V gene is TRBV19, the J gene TRBJ1-1; D unresolved. V lost 3 bases and J 1 base, leaving 6 bases between the germline ends. Germline CDR1 is LNHDA and CDR2 is SQIVND (reference sequence). This CDR3 is built from 13 residues. CDR3 nucleotides: TGTGCCAGTAGTATGTGGGCGAACACTGAAGCTTTCTTT. Amino acid sequence: CASSMWANTEAFF.

The CDR3 reads CAWSVLIGVYTF. CDR3 coding DNA: TGTGCCTGGAGTGTACTGATCGGGGTCTACACCTTC. The rearrangement links TRBV30 to TRBJ1-2, with D unclear. Germline CDR1 and CDR2: GTSNPN and SVGIG (reference sequence). V shed 0 bases and J shed 10 bases, with 12 bases lying between them. CDR3 length: 12 amino acids.

The chain links TRBV6-5 to TRBJ1-1, with D unclear. CDR3 length: 13 amino acids. V lost 3 bases, J lost 5 bases, and 10 bases lay in between. Per the germline V gene, CDR1 is MNHEY and CDR2 is SVGAGI. The CDR3 reads CASSYTSKTEAFF. The CDR3 nucleotides are TGTGCCAGCAGTTATACATCAAAAACTGAAGCTTTCTTT.

A few counts support this clone. The CDR3 region has the DNA TGTGCCAGCAGGGTCATAGCGGGGAACACCGGGGAGCTGTTTTTT. This codes for CASRVIAGNTGELFF. The chain couples TRBV2 to TRBJ2-2, with 7 bases matching TRBD2. V was clipped by 6 bases and J by 1 base; unmatched bases: 5. Per germline, CDR1 SNHLY and CDR2 FYNNEI. CDR3 size: 15 residues.

The CDR3 DNA follows: TGTGCCAGTAGTACCTACAGGGGGCCTAACTATGGCTACACCTTC. Residues: CASSTYRGPNYGYTF. The chain joins TRBV19 to TRBJ1-2, with TRBD1 matching over 9 bases. The trim removed 4 bases at V and 0 bases at J, leaving 3 bases unmatched. The germline CDR1 and CDR2 sequences are LNHDA and SQIVND (reference sequence). This CDR3 region has 15 residues. Supplemented by reference TRBV19 and TRBJ1-2, the full variable domain reads DGGITQSPKYLFRKEGQNVTLSCEQNLNHDAMYWYRQDPGQGLRLIYYSQIVNDFQKGDIAEGYSVSREKKESFPLTVTSAQKNPTAFYLCASSTYRGPNYGYTFGSGTRLTVV.

The J gene is TRBJ1-3, the V gene TRBV2, with D perhaps matching TRBD1 (5 bases). The V end was cut by 6 bases, the J end by 4 bases, with 13 bases between. CDR1 is SNHLY and CDR2 is FYNNEI in the germline V gene. This CDR3 comprises 14 residues. The CDR3 loop reads CASRGLPVGNTIYF. For the CDR3, the DNA is TGTGCCAGCAGGGGGCTCCCTGTCGGAAACACCATATATTTT.

This rearrangement joins TRBV6-2 or TRBV6-3 to TRBJ1-5; no firm D call. The ends were cut back, 4 bases at V and 7 bases at J, with 17 bases in the middle. Germline CDR1 is MNHEY and CDR2 is SVGEGT. This CDR3 comprises 15 residues. The CDR3 loop reads CASSFSPPAGQPQHF. The CDR3 DNA sequence: TGTGCCAGCAGTTTTTCCCCCCCTGCCGGGCAGCCCCAGCATTTT.

The V call is TRBV27, the J call TRBJ1-2, with D unresolved. CDR3 length: 15 amino acids. Trimming stripped 4 bases from V and 0 bases from J, with 12 bases between. Germline V gene data show CDR1 as MNHEY and CDR2 as SMNVEV (reference sequence). DNA for the CDR3: TGTGCCAGCAGTTCTTTGGGTCGAGCTAACTATGGCTACACCTTC. This codes for CASSSLGRANYGYTF.

The V and J genes are TRBV29-1 and TRBJ1-2; the D gene is possibly TRBD1 (5 bases). The germline V gene encodes CDR1 SQVTM and CDR2 ANQGSEA. CDR3 length: 16 amino acids. The V end was cut by 4 bases, the J end by 4 bases, with 22 bases between. CDR3 sequence reads: CSVASAGGLKGYGYTF. CDR3 DNA sequence: TGCAGCGTTGCGAGTGCGGGGGGACTAAAGGGCTATGGCTACACCTTC.

V gene TRBV2 combines with J gene TRBJ2-7; 9 nucleotides align to TRBD2. The CDR3 runs to 12 residues. Germline assignment: CDR1 SNHLY and CDR2 FYNNEI. CDR3 DNA sequence: TGTGCCAGCAGTGTGACAGCGGGGGGCACCCCAGTC. Its protein is CASSVTAGGTPV.

V is TRBV5-6 and J is TRBJ1-4; a possible D gene is TRBD1 (5 bases). With 3 bases removed from V and 13 bases from J, the gap between germline ends came to 19 bases. The CDR3 sequence is 14 residues long. CDR1 and CDR2 from the germline V gene are SGHDT and YYEEEE. The CDR3 here is CASSSGTLTGGLFF. The DNA of the CDR3 is TGTGCCAGCAGCTCCGGGACTCTGACCGGGGGACTGTTTTTT.

CDR3 protein: CASSSQVGSTEAFF. CDR3 coding DNA: TGCGCCAGCAGCTCTCAGGTAGGGAGCACTGAAGCTTTCTTT. This sequence joins TRBV5-1 and TRBJ1-1; D is unresolved. With 3 bases removed from V and 4 bases from J, the gap between germline ends came to 13 bases. Germline lookup yields CDR1 SGHRS and CDR2 YFSETQ. This CDR3 region has 14 residues. Full variable domain (remainder filled in from reference TRBV5-1 and TRBJ1-1): KAGVTQTPRYLIKTRGQQVTLSCSPISGHRSVSWYQQTPGQGLQFLFEYFSETQRNKGNFPGRFSGRQFSNSRSEMNVSTLELGDSALYLCASSSQVGSTEAFFGQGTRLTVV.

The chain couples TRBV18 to TRBJ1-3; 7 bases line up with TRBD1. Germline values: CDR1 KGHSH, CDR2 LQKENI. CDR3 length: 15 amino acids. The V gene end was trimmed by 4 bases and the J gene end by 2 bases; junction bases not matched to a gene: 5. CDR3 coding DNA: TGTGCCAGCTCACTAGCGACAGGGACTGGAAACACCATATATTTT. The encoded protein is CASSLATGTGNTIYF.

This chain links TRBV30 with TRBJ1-2; the D gene is possibly TRBD1 (6 bases). V lost 0 bases to trimming and J lost 4 bases, with 9 bases between them. This CDR3 contains 13 residues. Per the germline V gene, CDR1 is GTSNPN and CDR2 is SVGIG (reference sequence). The CDR3 loop is CAWSVGAGYGYTF. CDR3 in DNA: TGTGCCTGGAGTGTGGGGGCGGGCTATGGCTACACCTTC.

The chain is built from TRBV2 and TRBJ2-2, with TRBD2 identical over 13 bases. The V gene end was trimmed by 4 bases and the J gene end by 8 bases; junction bases not matched to a gene: 10. Germline values: CDR1 SNHLY, CDR2 FYNNEI. The CDR3 covers 17 residues. The CDR3 DNA is TGTGCCAGCAGTGCCAGTTCGGGACTAGCGGGGTTTGGGGAGCTGTTTTTT. As protein: CASSASSGLAGFGELFF.

The gene calls are TRBV5-6 and TRBJ2-3; perhaps D is TRBD1 or TRBD2 (5 bases each). Germline loops: CDR1 SGHDT, CDR2 YYEEEE. Between the trimmed V and J ends, which lost 0 bases and 6 bases, there was a span of 8 bases. The CDR3 has 13 amino acids. The DNA of the CDR3 is TGTGCCAGCAGCTTGGCCTGGGGGGATACGCAGTATTTT. Translating it yields CASSLAWGDTQYF.

The chain joins TRBV7-2 to TRBJ2-3; TRBD2 aligns across 8 bases. The V and J ends lost 6 bases and 8 bases, in that order; junction bases with no gene match: 7. From germline, CDR1 is SGHTA and CDR2 FQGNSA. This CDR3 contains 13 residues. The CDR3: CASRAGLASTQYF. CDR3 sequence (DNA): TGTGCCAGCAGGGCCGGACTAGCCTCTACGCAGTATTTT.

This chain joins TRBV28 and TRBJ1-5, with unresolved D. Germline values: CDR1 MDHEN, CDR2 SYDVKM. The CDR3 is 15 residues long. V lost 5 bases and J 0 bases, leaving 11 bases between the germline ends. The CDR3 sequence is CASSRTGGSNQPQHF. The CDR3 region has the DNA TGTGCCAGCAGTCGCACGGGCGGTAGCAATCAGCCCCAGCATTTT. The variable domain in full, completed from reference TRBV28 and TRBJ1-5, reads DVKVTQSSRYLVKRTGEKVFLECVQDMDHENMFWYRQDPGLGLRLIYFSYDVKMKEKGDIPEGYSVSREKKERFSLILESASTNQTSMYLCASSRTGGSNQPQHFGDGTRLSIL.